This TCR beta chain was captured in a study of response to subunit inactivated influenza vaccine. Germline trimming cut 4 bases from V and 5 bases from J; bases unmatched to any gene: 8. CDR1 is SGDLS and CDR2 is YYNGEE in the germline V gene. The CDR3 is 15 residues long. TCRdb re-called the RT-PCR reads through MiXCR, storing one row per CDR3 protein. The table includes about 780,000 distinct CDR3 sequences, under 20% detected once. The sample here was PBMCs from blood, taken about 5 days after vaccination. This clonotype was sampled from a man aged 45-65 years who received an inactivated influenza vaccine. The genes are TRBV9 and TRBJ2-3, with TRBD2 matching over 9 bases. The CDR3 is CASSNSGSGVDTQYF. The CDR3 DNA is TGTGCCAGCAGCAATAGCGGGAGCGGGGTAGATACGCAGTATTTT.